Below, 16 T cell receptor beta chains from the same sample are listed, as sequenced in a study of radiation and T cells in renal cell carcinoma. Treatment described: treatment-naive control, cytoreductive nephrectomy. Repertoires were generated with immunoSEQ multiplex PCR, while TCRdb's copy carries only in-frame clones and drops some. The data hold 20,000 or so clones, with around half observed a single time. Sequences were derived from tumor tissue, sampled from a patient whose treatment was nephrectomy without radiotherapy. These receptors were obtained from a human donor with renal cell carcinoma.

The chain carries TRBV5-4 and TRBJ2-3; D is undetermined. The germline CDR1 and CDR2 sequences are SGHNT and YYREEE (reference sequence). The CDR3 covers 17 residues. Trimming removed 0 bases at V and 1 base at J, with 15 bases between. CDR3 sequence reads: CASSLGYGGGGTDTQYF. CDR3 nucleotides: TGTGCCAGCAGCTTGGGGTACGGCGGTGGGGGCACAGATACGCAGTATTTT.

This chain joins TRBV5-1 and TRBJ2-5, with 7 bases lining up with TRBD1. With 3 bases clipped from V and 9 bases from J, the junction kept 11 bases outside the gene matches. Germline V gene data show CDR1 as SGHRS and CDR2 as YFSETQ. The CDR3 extends over 14 amino acids. The CDR3 sequence: CASSSGQWPAAQYF. In DNA, the CDR3 is TGCGCCAGCAGCTCGGGACAGTGGCCAGCGGCCCAGTACTTC.

The chain carries TRBV7-9 and TRBJ1-1; D is unclear. Germline CDR1 reads SEHNR; CDR2 reads FQNEAQ (reference sequence). Trimming shortened V by 1 base and J by 1 base, and 4 bases separated the two germline ends. This CDR3 comprises 13 residues. The CDR3 loop reads CASSLVENTEAFF. DNA for the CDR3: TGTGCCAGCAGCTTAGTGGAGAACACTGAAGCTTTCTTT.

This clone was observed many times. The chain is built from TRBV7-2 and TRBJ1-1; 10 nucleotides align to TRBD1. The CDR3 sequence is 15 residues long. In germline, CDR1 is SGHTA, CDR2 FQGNSA. J was trimmed by 4 bases and V by 5 bases; bases with no gene match: 7. CDR3 loop: CASSLDRGRSTEAFF. For the CDR3, the DNA is TGTGCCAGCAGCCTCGACAGGGGGCGAAGCACTGAAGCTTTCTTT.

The chain has TRBV18 and TRBJ2-5, with TRBD1 identical over 9 bases. Trimming removed 3 bases from V and 3 bases from J; junction bases left unmatched: 2. The CDR3 runs to 14 residues. CDR1 and CDR2 (germline): KGHSH, LQKENI. The CDR3, as DNA: TGTGCCAGCTCACCCCGGACAGGGGAAGAGACCCAGTACTTC. Protein sequence: CASSPRTGEETQYF.

By frequency in the sample, this clone is medium-sized (0.01 to 0.1%). The chain links TRBV7-9 to TRBJ1-1; D is possibly TRBD1 (6 bases). Germline assignment: CDR1 SEHNR and CDR2 FQNEAQ (reference sequence). The ends were cut back, 2 bases at V and 3 bases at J, with 22 bases in the middle. This CDR3 has 18 residues. The CDR3 nucleotides are TGTGCCAGCAGCTTAACCCAGGGCCAGATAAGGGGGGACACTGAAGCTTTCTTT. This translates into CASSLTQGQIRGDTEAFF.

In this sample, this clone turned up a few times. The chain couples TRBV9 to TRBJ1-1, with D uncertain. The CDR3 spans 14 residues. Trimming took 4 bases from V and 5 from J, leaving 15 bases between them. Germline V lookup: CDR1 SGDLS, CDR2 YYNGEE. The CDR3 nucleotides are TGTGCCAGCAGCCCTCAAAATCGGGGTACTGAAGCTTTCTTT. Translated: CASSPQNRGTEAFF.

This clone came up a few times. This chain uses TRBV6-1 with TRBJ1-6; 7 positions agree with TRBD1. Germline loops: CDR1 MNHNS, CDR2 SASEGT. The CDR3 has 16 amino acids. V lost 0 bases to trimming and J lost 8 bases; unmatched junction nucleotides: 7. CDR3: CASSEAWGGGYSPLHF. The CDR3 region has the DNA TGTGCCAGCAGTGAAGCGTGGGGAGGGGGCTATTCACCCCTCCACTTT.

J is TRBJ2-5 and V is TRBV6-1; TRBD2 is a possible D gene (7 bases). V was pared by 3 bases and J by 3 bases, with 11 bases between. This CDR3 region has 14 residues. The germline V gene has CDR1 MNHNS and CDR2 SASEGT. CDR3 sequence reads: CASSEGGAEETQYF. CDR3 bases: TGTGCCAGCAGTGAGGGGGGGGCTGAAGAGACCCAGTACTTC.

This clone turned up a few times. V and J are TRBV19 and TRBJ1-3, with D hard to call. The CDR3 spans 13 residues. The germline gives CDR1 LNHDA, CDR2 SQIVND (reference sequence). V lost 4 bases, J lost 1 base, and 5 bases lay in between. The chain's CDR3 is CASSTQSGNTIYF. The CDR3 bases are TGTGCCAGTAGTACCCAGTCTGGAAACACCATATATTTT.

This clone was observed a few times. The V and J genes are TRBV4-1 and TRBJ2-7, with D perhaps matching TRBD1 (6 bases). CDR3 length: 14 residues. V lost 1 base to trimming and J lost 3 bases, with 10 bases between them. Germline V gene sequence: CDR1 MGHRA, CDR2 YSYEKL. This CDR3 reads CASSQGEGGYEQYF. The CDR3 region has the DNA TGCGCCAGCAGCCAAGGGGAAGGGGGCTACGAGCAGTACTTC.

Only a few counts were recorded for this clone. V and J are TRBV6-6 and TRBJ1-1, with TRBD1 identical over 8 bases. The CDR3 sequence is 14 residues long. CDR1 is MNHNY and CDR2 is SVGAGI in the germline V gene (reference sequence). Unmatched junction bases numbered 9, after V lost 6 bases and J lost 6 bases. CDR3 loop: CASSTGGGRPEAFF. CDR3 DNA sequence: TGTGCCAGCAGCACAGGGGGGGGTAGACCTGAAGCTTTCTTT.

The table lists this clone with a count of one. V is TRBV5-1 and J is TRBJ2-1, with 10 bases matching TRBD2. Losses at the gene ends were 1 base for V and 0 bases for J; bases not matched to a gene: 13. Germline V gene sequence: CDR1 SGHRS, CDR2 YFSETQ. The CDR3 is 20 residues long. CDR3 in amino acids: CASSLTPSGGLGSSYNEQFF. CDR3 sequence (DNA): TGCGCCAGCAGCTTGACTCCTAGCGGGGGCCTAGGGAGCTCCTACAATGAGCAGTTCTTC.

The chain joins TRBV6-5 to TRBJ1-2; 7 nucleotides agree with TRBD1. V gave up 6 bases and J gave up 3 bases; unmatched junction bases: 7. The CDR3 sequence is 14 residues long. CDR1 is MNHEY, CDR2 SVGAGI, per germline. CDR3 in amino acids: CASRPRDRDYGYTF. The CDR3 region has the DNA TGTGCCAGCAGGCCACGCGACAGGGACTATGGCTACACCTTC.

Regarding this clone: The same CDR3 arises from other DNA sequences in this sample as well. The CDR3 reads CATSRRQGTGNTIYF. DNA of the CDR3: TGTGCCACCAGCAGAAGACAGGGCACTGGAAACACCATATATTTT. The chain employs TRBV15 and TRBJ1-3, with 7 bases that match TRBD1. V lost 2 bases and J lost 2; bases outside the gene matches: 3. Germline V gene lookup returns CDR1 LNHNV and CDR2 YYDKDF (reference sequence). The CDR3 consists of 15 residues.

This clone was seen many times. The chain joins TRBV18 to TRBJ2-2; D unclear. Trimming took 2 bases from V and 6 from J, leaving 13 bases between them. CDR1 is KGHSH, CDR2 LQKENI, per germline. The CDR3 has 15 residues. CDR3 region: CASSPFLGSAGELFF. As DNA, the CDR3 is TGTGCCAGCTCACCATTCCTGGGTTCGGCCGGGGAGCTGTTTTTT.